This T cell receptor beta chain was sequenced in a study of graft-versus-host responses after intestinal transplantation. Across the whole study: Every one of the recipients received anti-thymocyte globulin induction and afterwards took tacrolimus and steroids for roughly three years.

Intraepithelial and lamina propria lymphocytes were freed from processed graft tissue. Assay used: immunoSEQ multiplex PCR; TCRdb lists only in-frame clones, some missing. The data contain 5,000 to 7,000 clones, 69% of them seen just once; the ten biggest clones take up approximately 32%. Specimen: ileum tissue, collected almost 310 days after intestinal transplant. The source of this sequence is a human patient who received an intestinal transplant, so some T cells may come from the graft donor.

CDR3: CASSRDAFNQPQHF. Here the CDR3 DNA reads TGTGCCAGCAGCCGGGACGCATTTAATCAGCCCCAGCATTTT. The rearrangement uses TRBV7-2 and TRBJ1-5; tentative D call: TRBD1 (5 bases). This CDR3 has 14 amino acids. Germline CDR1 and CDR2: SGHTA and FQGNSA. The germline V and J ends were trimmed by 5 bases and 4 bases, with 12 bases remaining between them.